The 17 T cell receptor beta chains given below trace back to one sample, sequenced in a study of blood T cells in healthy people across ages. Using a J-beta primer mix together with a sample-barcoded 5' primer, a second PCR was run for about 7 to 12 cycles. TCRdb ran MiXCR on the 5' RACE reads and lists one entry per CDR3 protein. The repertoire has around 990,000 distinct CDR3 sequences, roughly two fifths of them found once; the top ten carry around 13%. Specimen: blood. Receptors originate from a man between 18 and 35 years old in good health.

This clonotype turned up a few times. For the CDR3, the DNA is TGTGCCAGCAGCAGGGGGGTTTCAGACTATGGCTACACCTTC. Amino acids: CASSRGVSDYGYTF. The rearrangement uses TRBV7-8 and TRBJ1-2; D might be TRBD1 (6 bases). CDR1 is SGHVS, CDR2 FQNEAQ, per germline. With 5 bases removed from V and 3 bases from J, the gap between germline ends came to 13 bases. The CDR3 is made up of 14 amino acids.

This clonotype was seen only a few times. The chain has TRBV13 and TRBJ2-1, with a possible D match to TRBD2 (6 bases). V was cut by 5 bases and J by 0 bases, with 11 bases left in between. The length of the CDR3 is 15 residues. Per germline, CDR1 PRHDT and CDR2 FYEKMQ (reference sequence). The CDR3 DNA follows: TGTGCCAGCAGCGCGGGACCGGGCTCCTACAATGAGCAGTTCTTC. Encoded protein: CASSAGPGSYNEQFF.

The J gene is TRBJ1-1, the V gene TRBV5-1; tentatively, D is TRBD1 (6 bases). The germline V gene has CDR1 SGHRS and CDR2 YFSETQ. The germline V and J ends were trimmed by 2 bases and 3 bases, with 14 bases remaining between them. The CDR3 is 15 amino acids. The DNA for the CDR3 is TGCGCCAGCAGCTTTGTGTCGGGGGCGGACACTGAAGCTTTCTTT. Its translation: CASSFVSGADTEAFF.

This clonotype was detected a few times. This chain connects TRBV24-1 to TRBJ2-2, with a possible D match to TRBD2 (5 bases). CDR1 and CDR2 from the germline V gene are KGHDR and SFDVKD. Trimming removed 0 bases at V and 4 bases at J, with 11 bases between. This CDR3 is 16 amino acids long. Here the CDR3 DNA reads TGTGCCACCAGTGATTTGAGAGGGTTCGGCACCGGGGAGCTGTTTTTT. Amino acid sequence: CATSDLRGFGTGELFF.

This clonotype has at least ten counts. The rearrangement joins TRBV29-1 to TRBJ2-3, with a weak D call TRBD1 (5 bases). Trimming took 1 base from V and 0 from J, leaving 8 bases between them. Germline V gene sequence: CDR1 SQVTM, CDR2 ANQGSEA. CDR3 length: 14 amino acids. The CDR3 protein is CSVEGGRSTDTQYF. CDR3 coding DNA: TGCAGCGTTGAAGGGGGCCGTAGCACAGATACGCAGTATTTT.

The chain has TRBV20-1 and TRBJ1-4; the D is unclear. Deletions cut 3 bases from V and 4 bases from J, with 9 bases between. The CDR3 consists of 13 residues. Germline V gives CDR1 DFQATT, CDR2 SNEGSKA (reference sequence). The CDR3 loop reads CSASRGNNEKLFF. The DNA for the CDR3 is TGCAGTGCTAGTCGGGGAAATAATGAAAAACTGTTTTTT.

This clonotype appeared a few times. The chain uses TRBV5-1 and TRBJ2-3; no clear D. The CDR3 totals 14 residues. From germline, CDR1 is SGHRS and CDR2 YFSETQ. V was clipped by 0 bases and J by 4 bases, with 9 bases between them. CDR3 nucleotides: TGCGCCAGCAGCTTGGCCGACGCTGCAGATACGCAGTATTTT. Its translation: CASSLADAADTQYF.

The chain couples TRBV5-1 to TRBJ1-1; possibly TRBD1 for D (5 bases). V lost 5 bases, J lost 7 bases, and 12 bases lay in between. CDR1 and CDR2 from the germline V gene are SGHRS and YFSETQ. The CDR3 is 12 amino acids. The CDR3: CASRTDKNEAFF. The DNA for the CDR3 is TGCGCCAGCAGGACAGACAAAAATGAAGCTTTCTTT.

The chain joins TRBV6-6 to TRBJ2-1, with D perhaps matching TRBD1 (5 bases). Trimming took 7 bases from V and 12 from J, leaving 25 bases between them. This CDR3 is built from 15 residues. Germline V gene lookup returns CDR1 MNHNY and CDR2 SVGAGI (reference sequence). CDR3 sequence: CASTPPPGAGFGQFF. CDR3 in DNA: TGTGCCAGCACCCCGCCGCCTGGGGCCGGGTTCGGGCAGTTCTTC.

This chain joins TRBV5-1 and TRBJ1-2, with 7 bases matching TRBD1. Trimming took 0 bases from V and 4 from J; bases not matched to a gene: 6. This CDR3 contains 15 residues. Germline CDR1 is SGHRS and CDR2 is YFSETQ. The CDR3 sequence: CASSLAGTAGYGYTF. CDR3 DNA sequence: TGCGCCAGCAGCTTGGCCGGGACAGCGGGCTATGGCTACACCTTC.

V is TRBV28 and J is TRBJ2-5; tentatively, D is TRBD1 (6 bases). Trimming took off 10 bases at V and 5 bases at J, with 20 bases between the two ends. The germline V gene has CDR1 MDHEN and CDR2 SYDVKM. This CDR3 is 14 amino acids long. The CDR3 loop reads CATNTQQGGETQYF. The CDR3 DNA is TGTGCCACCAATACACAACAGGGCGGGGAGACCCAGTACTTC.

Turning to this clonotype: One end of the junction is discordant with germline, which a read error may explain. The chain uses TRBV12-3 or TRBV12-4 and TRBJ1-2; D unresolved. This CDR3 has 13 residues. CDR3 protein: CAGSFLRNYGYTF. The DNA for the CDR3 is TGTGCCGGCAGTTTTCTACGGAACTATGGCTACACCTTC.

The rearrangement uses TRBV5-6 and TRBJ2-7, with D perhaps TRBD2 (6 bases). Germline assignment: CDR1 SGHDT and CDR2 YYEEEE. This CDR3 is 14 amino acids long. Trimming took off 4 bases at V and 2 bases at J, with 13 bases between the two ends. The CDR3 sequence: CASSPRDATYEQYF. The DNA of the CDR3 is TGTGCCAGCAGCCCGCGGGACGCTACCTACGAGCAGTACTTC.

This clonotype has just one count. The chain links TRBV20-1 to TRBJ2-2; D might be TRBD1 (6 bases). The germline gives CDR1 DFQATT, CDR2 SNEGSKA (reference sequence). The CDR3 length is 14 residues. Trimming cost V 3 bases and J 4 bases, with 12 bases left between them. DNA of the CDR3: TGCAGTGCTAGCCGACAGGCCAGCACCGGGGAGCTGTTTTTT. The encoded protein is CSASRQASTGELFF.

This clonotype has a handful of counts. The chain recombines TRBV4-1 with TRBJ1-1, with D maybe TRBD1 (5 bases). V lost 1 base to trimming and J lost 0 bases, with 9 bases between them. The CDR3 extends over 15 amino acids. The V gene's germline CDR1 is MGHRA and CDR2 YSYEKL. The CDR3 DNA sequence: TGCGCCAGCAGCCAAGTCGGGGCCCTGAACACTGAAGCTTTCTTT. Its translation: CASSQVGALNTEAFF.

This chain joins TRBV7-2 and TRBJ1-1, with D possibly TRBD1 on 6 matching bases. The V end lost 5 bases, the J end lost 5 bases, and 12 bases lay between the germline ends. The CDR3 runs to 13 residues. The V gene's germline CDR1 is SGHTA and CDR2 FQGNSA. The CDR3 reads CASSIQGRTEAFF. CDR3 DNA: TGTGCCAGCAGCATACAGGGACGGACTGAAGCTTTCTTT.

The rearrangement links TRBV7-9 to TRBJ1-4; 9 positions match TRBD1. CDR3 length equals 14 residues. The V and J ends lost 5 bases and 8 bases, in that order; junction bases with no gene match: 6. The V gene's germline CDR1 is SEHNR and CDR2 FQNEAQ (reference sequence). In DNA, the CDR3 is TGTGCCAGCAGCCCGGGACAGGGAGCGGAAAAACTGTTTTTT. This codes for CASSPGQGAEKLFF.